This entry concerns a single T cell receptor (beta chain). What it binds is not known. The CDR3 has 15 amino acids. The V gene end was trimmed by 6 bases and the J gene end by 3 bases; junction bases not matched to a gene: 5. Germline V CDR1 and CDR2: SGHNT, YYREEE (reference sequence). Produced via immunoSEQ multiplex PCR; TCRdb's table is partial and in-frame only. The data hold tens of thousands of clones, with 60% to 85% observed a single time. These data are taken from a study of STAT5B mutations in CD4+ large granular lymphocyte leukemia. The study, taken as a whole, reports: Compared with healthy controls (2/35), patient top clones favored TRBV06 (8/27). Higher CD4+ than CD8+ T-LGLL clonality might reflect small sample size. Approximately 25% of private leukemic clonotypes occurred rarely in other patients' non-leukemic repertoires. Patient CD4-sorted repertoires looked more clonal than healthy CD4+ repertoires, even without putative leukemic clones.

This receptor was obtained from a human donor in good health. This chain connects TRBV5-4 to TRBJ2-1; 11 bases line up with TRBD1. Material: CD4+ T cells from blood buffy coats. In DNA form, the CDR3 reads TGTGCCAGCACCCCCGGGACAGGGGGCTACAATGAGCAGTTCTTC. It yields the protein CASTPGTGGYNEQFF.